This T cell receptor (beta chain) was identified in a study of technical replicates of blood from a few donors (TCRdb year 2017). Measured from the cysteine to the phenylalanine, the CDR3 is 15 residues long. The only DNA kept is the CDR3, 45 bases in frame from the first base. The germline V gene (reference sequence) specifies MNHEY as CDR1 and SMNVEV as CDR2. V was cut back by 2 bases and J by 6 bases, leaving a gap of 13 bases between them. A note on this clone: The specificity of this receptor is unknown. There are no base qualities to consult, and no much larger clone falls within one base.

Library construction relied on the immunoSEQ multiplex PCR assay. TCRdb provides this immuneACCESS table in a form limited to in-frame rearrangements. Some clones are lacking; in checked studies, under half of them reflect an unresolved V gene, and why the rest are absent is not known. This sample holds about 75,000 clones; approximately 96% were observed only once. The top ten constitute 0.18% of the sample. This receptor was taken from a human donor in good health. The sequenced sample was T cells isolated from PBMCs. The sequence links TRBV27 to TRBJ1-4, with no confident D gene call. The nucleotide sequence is TGTGCCAGCAGTTTAAACGGGATATGGGATGAAAAACTGTTTTTT. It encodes CASSLNGIWDEKLFF.